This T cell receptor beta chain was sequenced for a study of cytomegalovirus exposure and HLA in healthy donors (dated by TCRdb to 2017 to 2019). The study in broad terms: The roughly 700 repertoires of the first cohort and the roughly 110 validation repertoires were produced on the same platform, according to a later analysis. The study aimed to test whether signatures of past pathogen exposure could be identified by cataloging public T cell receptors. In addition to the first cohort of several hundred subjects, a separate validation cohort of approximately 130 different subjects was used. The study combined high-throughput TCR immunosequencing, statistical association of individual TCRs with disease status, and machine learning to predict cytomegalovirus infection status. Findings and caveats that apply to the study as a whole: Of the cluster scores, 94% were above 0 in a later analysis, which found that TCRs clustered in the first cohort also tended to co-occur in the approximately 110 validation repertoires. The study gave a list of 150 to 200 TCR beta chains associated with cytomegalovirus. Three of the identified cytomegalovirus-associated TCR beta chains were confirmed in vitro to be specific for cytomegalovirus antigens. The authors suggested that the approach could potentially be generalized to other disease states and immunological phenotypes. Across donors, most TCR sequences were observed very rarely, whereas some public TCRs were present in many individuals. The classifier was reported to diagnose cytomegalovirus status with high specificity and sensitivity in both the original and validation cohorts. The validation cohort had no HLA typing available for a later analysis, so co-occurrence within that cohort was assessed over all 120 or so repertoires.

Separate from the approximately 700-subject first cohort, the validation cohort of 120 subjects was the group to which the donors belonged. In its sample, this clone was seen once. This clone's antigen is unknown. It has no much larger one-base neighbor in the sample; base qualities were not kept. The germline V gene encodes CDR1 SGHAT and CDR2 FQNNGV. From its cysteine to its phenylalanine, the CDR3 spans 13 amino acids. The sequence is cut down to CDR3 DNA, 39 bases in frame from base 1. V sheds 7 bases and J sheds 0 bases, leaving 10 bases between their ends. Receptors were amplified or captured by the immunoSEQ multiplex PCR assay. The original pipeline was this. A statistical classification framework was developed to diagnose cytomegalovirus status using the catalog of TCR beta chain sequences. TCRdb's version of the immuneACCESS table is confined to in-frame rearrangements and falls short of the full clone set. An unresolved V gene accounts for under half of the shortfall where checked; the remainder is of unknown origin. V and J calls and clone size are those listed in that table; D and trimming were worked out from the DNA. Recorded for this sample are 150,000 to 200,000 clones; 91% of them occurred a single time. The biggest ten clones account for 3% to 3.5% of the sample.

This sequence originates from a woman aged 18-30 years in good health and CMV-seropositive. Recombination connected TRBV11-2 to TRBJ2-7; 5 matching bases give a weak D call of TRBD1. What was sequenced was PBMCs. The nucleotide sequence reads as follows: TGTGCCAGCACAAGGACATCCTCCTACGAGCAGTACTTC. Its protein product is CASTRTSSYEQYF.